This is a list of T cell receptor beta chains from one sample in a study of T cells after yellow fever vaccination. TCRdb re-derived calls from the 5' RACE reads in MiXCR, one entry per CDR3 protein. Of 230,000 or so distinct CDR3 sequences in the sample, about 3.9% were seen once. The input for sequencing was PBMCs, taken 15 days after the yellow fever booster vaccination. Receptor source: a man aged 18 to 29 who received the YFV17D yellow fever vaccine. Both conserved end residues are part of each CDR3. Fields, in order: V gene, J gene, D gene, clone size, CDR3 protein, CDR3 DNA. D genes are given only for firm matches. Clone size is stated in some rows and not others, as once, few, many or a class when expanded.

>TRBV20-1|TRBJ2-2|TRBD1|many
CSARPGQMMNTGELFF
TGCAGTGCTAGACCGGGACAGATGATGAACACCGGGGAGCTGTTTTTT
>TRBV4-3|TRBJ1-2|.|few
CASSQDVEVLSRGLTYGYTF
TGCGCCAGCAGCCAAGATGTAGAGGTCTTATCCCGGGGCCTCACCTATGGCTACACCTTC
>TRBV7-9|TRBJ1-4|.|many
CASSFRAGNEKLFF
TGTGCCAGCAGCTTCCGGGCCGGTAATGAAAAACTGTTTTTT
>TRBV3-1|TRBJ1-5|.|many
CASSSLAEHQPQHF
TGTGCCAGCAGCTCCTTGGCAGAGCATCAGCCCCAGCATTTT
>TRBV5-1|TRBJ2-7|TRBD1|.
CASSPGQDYEQYF
TGCGCCAGCAGCCCGGGACAGGACTACGAGCAGTACTTC
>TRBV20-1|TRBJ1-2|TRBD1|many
CSAPSVQGVGGYTF
TGCAGTGCTCCTTCCGTCCAGGGGGTTGGTGGCTACACCTTC
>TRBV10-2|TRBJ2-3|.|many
CASSELGGAGTDTQYF
TGCGCCAGCAGTGAGTTGGGGGGGGCCGGTACAGATACGCAGTATTTT
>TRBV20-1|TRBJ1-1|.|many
CSARRSPDTEAFF
TGCAGTGCTAGGCGATCTCCGGACACTGAAGCTTTCTTT
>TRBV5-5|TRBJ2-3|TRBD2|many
CASSPSGTSADTQYF
TGTGCCAGCAGCCCATCAGGGACTAGTGCAGATACGCAGTATTTT
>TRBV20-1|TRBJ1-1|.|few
CSAAEGLITEAFF
TGCAGTGCTGCGGAGGGATTGATCACTGAAGCTTTCTTT
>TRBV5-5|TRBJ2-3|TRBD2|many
CASSLTTAGISTDTQYF
TGTGCCAGCAGCTTAACTACAGCGGGGATTAGCACAGATACGCAGTATTTT
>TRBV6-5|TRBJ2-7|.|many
CASSYSGRDYEQYF
TGTGCCAGCAGTTACTCGGGGAGAGACTACGAGCAGTACTTC
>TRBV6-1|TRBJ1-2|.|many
CASSREGDPTYGYTF
TGTGCCAGCAGTAGAGAGGGAGACCCTACCTATGGCTACACCTTC
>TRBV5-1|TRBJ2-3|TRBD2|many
CASSLPAGGFTDTQYF
TGCGCCAGCAGCCTCCCAGCGGGGGGGTTCACAGATACGCAGTATTTT
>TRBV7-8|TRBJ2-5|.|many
CASGEHQETQYF
TGTGCCAGCGGGGAACACCAAGAGACCCAGTACTTC
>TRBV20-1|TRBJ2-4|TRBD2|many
CSARRLAGGKNIQYF
TGCAGTGCTAGGCGGCTAGCGGGGGGAAAAAACATTCAGTACTTC
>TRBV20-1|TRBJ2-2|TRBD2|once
CSARAPWAGGNTGELFF
TGCAGTGCTAGAGCCCCCTGGGCGGGGGGGAACACCGGGGAGCTGTTTTTT
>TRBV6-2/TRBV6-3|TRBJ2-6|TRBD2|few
CASTPAAGGTGANVLTF
TGTGCCAGCACCCCGGCCGCGGGGGGGACTGGGGCCAACGTCCTGACTTTC
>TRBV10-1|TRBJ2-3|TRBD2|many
CASSGSQERGTPYTQYF
TGCGCCAGCAGTGGATCTCAGGAGCGGGGGACCCCCTATACGCAGTATTTT
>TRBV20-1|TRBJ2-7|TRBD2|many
CSASPGGGFYEQYF
TGCAGTGCTAGTCCTGGCGGGGGGTTTTACGAGCAGTACTTC
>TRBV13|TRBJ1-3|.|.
CASSPHVDSGNTIYF
TGTGCCAGCAGCCCCCACGTGGACTCTGGAAACACCATATATTTT
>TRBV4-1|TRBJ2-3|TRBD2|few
CASSQLWTSGDTQYF
TGCGCCAGCAGCCAACTTTGGACTAGCGGGGATACGCAGTATTTT
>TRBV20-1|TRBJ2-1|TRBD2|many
CSAGLAGGNEQFF
TGCAGTGCTGGACTAGCGGGGGGCAATGAGCAGTTCTTC
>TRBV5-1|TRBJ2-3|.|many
CASNRIGATDTQYF
TGCGCCAGCAATCGGATTGGGGCCACAGATACGCAGTATTTT
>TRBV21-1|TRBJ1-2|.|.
CASSKGSGQGVYGYTF
TGTGCCAGCAGCAAAGGATCGGGACAGGGGGTCTATGGCTACACCTTC
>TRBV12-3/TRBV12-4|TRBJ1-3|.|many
CASTVGYTIYF
TGTGCCAGCACCGTGGGATACACCATATATTTT
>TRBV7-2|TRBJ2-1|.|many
CASSQAGNEQFF
TGTGCCAGCAGCCAAGCAGGGAATGAGCAGTTCTTC
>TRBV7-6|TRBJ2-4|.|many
CASSSRVADGIQYF
TGTGCCAGCAGCTCTCGGGTGGCAGACGGCATTCAGTACTTC
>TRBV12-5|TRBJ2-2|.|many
CASGNPGQNTGELFF
TGTGCTAGTGGCAATCCGGGACAGAACACCGGGGAGCTGTTTTTT
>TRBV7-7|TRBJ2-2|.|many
CASTPSLGGELFF
TGTGCCAGCACTCCTTCACTGGGCGGGGAGCTGTTTTTT
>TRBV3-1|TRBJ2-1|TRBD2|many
CASTTVAGGYNEQFF
TGTGCCAGCACCACCGTAGCGGGGGGATACAATGAGCAGTTCTTC
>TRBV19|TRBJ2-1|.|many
CASSNPGRTYNEQFF
TGTGCCAGTAGTAATCCGGGACGGACTTACAATGAGCAGTTCTTC
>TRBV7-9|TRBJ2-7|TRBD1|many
CASSSSGGDEQYF
TGTGCCAGCAGCTCCTCAGGGGGCGATGAGCAGTACTTC
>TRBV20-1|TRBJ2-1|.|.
CSAPNLGSGYNEQFF
TGCAGTGCCCCGAACCTGGGGTCGGGCTACAATGAGCAGTTCTTC
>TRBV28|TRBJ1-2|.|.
CASSFPFFYGYTF
TGTGCCAGCAGTTTCCCCTTCTTCTATGGCTACACCTTC
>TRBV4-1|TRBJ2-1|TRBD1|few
CASSRPGQAVPSSYNEQFF
TGCGCCAGCAGCCGACCGGGACAGGCGGTACCAAGCTCCTACAATGAGCAGTTCTTC
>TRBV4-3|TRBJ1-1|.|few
CASSQALFGVMNTEAFF
TGCGCCAGCAGCCAAGCTCTTTTTGGCGTTATGAACACTGAAGCTTTCTTT
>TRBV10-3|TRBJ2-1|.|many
CAISSYYNEQFF
TGTGCCATCTCTTCTTATTACAATGAGCAGTTCTTC
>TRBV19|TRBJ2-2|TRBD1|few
CASNRQGANTGELFF
TGTGCCAGTAATCGACAGGGGGCGAACACCGGGGAGCTGTTTTTT
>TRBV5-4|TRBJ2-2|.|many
CASSSDYTNTGELFF
TGTGCCAGCAGCTCGGATTATACTAACACCGGGGAGCTGTTTTTT
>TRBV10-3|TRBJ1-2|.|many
CATTGKNYGYTF
TGTGCCACCACGGGGAAGAACTATGGCTACACCTTC
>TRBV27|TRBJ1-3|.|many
CASSLSLPGHGNTIYF
TGTGCCAGCAGTTTATCACTACCGGGACACGGGAACACCATATATTTT
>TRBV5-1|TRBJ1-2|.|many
CASSSDITGTNYGYTF
TGCGCCAGCAGCTCGGACATAACAGGGACTAACTATGGCTACACCTTC
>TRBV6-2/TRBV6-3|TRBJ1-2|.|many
CASSPGPTNYGYTF
TGTGCCAGCAGTCCGGGACCGACTAACTATGGCTACACCTTC
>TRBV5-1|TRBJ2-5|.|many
CASSLAANSQETQYF
TGCGCCAGCAGCTTGGCCGCGAATTCCCAAGAGACCCAGTACTTC
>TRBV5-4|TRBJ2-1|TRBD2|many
CASSRDYSDEQFF
TGTGCCAGCAGTCGGGACTACTCGGATGAGCAGTTCTTC
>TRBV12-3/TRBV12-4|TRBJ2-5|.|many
CASSPRAGGALMETQYF
TGTGCCAGCAGTCCAAGGGCAGGGGGGGCGCTTATGGAGACCCAGTACTTC
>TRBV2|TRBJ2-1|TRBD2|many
CAAKASGGAHNEQFF
TGTGCCGCGAAGGCTAGCGGGGGGGCCCACAATGAGCAGTTCTTC
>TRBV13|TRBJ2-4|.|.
CASSFRGPTGNIQYF
TGTGCCAGCAGCTTCCGAGGTCCCACTGGGAACATTCAGTACTTC
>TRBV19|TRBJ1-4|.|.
CASSIVARQGATNEKLFF
TGTGCCAGTAGTATAGTGGCCCGGCAGGGTGCCACTAATGAAAAACTGTTTTTT
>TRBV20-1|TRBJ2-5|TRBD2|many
CSAPPGGGVQETQYF
TGCAGTGCTCCCCCCGGGGGGGGCGTACAAGAGACCCAGTACTTC